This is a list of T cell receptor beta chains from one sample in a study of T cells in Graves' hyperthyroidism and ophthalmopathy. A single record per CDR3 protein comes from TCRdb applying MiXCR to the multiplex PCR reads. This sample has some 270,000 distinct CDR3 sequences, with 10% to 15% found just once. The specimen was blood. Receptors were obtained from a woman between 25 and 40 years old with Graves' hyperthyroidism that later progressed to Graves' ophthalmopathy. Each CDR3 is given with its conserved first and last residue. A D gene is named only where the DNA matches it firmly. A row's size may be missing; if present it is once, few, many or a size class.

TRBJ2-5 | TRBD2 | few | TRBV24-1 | CATSDARESQETQYF | TGTGCCACCAGTGATGCGCGGGAGTCCCAAGAGACCCAGTACTTC
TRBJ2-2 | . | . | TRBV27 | CASSLVPAGNTGELFF | TGTGCCAGCAGTTTAGTTCCAGCGGGGAACACCGGGGAGCTGTTTTTT
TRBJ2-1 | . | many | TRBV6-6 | CASSYTWTTHNEQFF | TGTGCCAGCAGTTACACCTGGACTACCCACAATGAGCAGTTCTTC
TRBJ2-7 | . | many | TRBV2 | CASRDYSYEQYF | TGTGCCAGCAGGGACTACTCCTACGAGCAGTACTTC
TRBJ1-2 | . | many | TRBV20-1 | CSARTGGGNYGYTF | TGCAGTGCTAGGACGGGGGGCGGTAACTATGGCTACACCTTC
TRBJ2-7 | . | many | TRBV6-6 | CASSYAATYEQYF | TGTGCCAGCAGTTACGCAGCCACCTACGAGCAGTACTTC
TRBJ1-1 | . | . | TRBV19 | CASSIEVGGNTEAFF | TGTGCCAGTAGTATCGAGGTCGGTGGGAACACTGAAGCTTTCTTT
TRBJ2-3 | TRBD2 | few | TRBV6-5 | CASSYSSGTSGSSADTQYF | TGTGCCAGCAGCTACTCCTCCGGGACTAGCGGGAGTAGCGCAGATACGCAGTATTTT
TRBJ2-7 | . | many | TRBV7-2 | CASSLGTEYYEQYF | TGTGCCAGCAGCTTAGGGACGGAATACTACGAGCAGTACTTC
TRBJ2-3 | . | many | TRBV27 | CASSFVADTQYF | TGTGCCAGCAGTTTTGTGGCAGATACGCAGTATTTT
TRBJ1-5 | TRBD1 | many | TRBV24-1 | CATSPQGALGNQPQHF | TGTGCCACCAGTCCACAGGGGGCGCTTGGCAATCAGCCCCAGCATTTT
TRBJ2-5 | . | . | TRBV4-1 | CASSQVVAPQETQYF | TGCGCCAGCAGCCAAGTGGTTGCCCCACAAGAGACCCAGTACTTC
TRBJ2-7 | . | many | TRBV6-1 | CASSRDLNSYEQYF | TGTGCCAGCAGTCGGGACCTGAACTCCTACGAGCAGTACTTC
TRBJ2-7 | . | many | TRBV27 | CASSLKAGIPYEQYF | TGTGCCAGCAGTTTAAAGGCAGGGATACCCTACGAGCAGTACTTC
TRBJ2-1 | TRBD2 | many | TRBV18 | CASSPPGTSDDPGNEQFF | TGTGCCAGCTCACCACCCGGGACTAGCGATGATCCAGGGAATGAGCAGTTCTTC
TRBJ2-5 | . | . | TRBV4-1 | CASSQVIVGGQETQYF | TGCGCCAGCAGCCAGGTGATAGTGGGGGGCCAAGAGACCCAGTACTTC
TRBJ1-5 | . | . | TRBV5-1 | CASSPGGTSNQPQHF | TGCGCCAGCAGCCCCGGTGGGACCTCCAATCAGCCCCAGCATTTT
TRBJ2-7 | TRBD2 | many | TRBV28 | CASSPLAGGGYEQYF | TGTGCCAGCAGCCCACTAGCGGGAGGAGGGTACGAGCAGTACTTC
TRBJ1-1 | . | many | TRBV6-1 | CASRAYTEAFF | TGTGCCAGCAGGGCGTACACTGAAGCTTTCTTT
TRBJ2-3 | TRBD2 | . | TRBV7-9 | CASSKQTSGPSSTDTQYF | TGTGCCAGCAGCAAGCAGACTAGCGGGCCCTCTAGCACAGATACGCAGTATTTT
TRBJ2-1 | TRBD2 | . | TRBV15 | CATSRDLGLARNEQFF | TGTGCCACCAGCAGAGATTTGGGACTAGCAAGGAATGAGCAGTTCTTC
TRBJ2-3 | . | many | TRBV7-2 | CASSLDPQGYEGTQYF | TGTGCCAGCAGCCTCGACCCTCAGGGGTACGAGGGTACGCAGTATTTT
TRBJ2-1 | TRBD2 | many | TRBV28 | CASSSTWTSGISYNEQFF | TGTGCCAGCAGTTCGACTTGGACTAGCGGTATCTCCTACAATGAGCAGTTCTTC
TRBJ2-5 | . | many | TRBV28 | CASKVGTQETQYF | TGTGCCAGCAAAGTGGGGACTCAAGAGACCCAGTACTTC
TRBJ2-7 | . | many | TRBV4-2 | CASSTNRDSAYEQYF | TGTGCCAGCAGCACTAACCGGGACTCTGCCTACGAGCAGTACTTC
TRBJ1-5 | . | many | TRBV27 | CASSYSGANQPQHF | TGTGCCAGCAGTTATTCCGGGGCCAATCAGCCCCAGCATTTT
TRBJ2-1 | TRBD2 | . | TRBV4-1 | CASSQGLAGSYNEQFF | TGCGCCAGCAGCCAAGGGCTAGCGGGGTCCTACAATGAGCAGTTCTTC
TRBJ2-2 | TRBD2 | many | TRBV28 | CASSSYGLAGGPVFRTGELFF | TGTGCCAGCAGTTCATATGGACTAGCGGGAGGGCCGGTATTTCGCACCGGGGAGCTGTTTTTT
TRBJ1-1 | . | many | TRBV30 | CAWIWANRAEAFF | TGTGCCTGGATTTGGGCCAACAGGGCTGAAGCTTTCTTT
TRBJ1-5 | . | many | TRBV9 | CASSALESGYCNQPQHF | TGTGCCAGCAGTGCCCTTGAATCGGGATATTGCAATCAGCCCCAGCATTTT
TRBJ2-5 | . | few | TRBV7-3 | CASSLSTLGETQYF | TGTGCCAGCAGTTTGAGCACACTCGGGGAGACCCAGTACTTC
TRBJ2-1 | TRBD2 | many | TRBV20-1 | CSARDLTSGRWGNEQFF | TGCAGTGCTAGAGACTTGACTAGCGGGAGGTGGGGGAATGAGCAGTTCTTC
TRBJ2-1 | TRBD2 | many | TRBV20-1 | CRGVAGGQGEQFF | TGCAGGGGTGTGGCGGGAGGGCAGGGTGAGCAGTTCTTC
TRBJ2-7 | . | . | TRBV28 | CANSVYLTGEQYF | TGTGCCAACAGTGTATACCTAACGGGCGAGCAGTACTTC
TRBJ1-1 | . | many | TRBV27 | CASSLSMSDEAFF | TGTGCCAGCAGTTTATCGATGTCGGATGAAGCTTTCTTT
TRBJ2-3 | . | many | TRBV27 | CASQPSGVAGYSTDTQYF | TGTGCCAGCCAACCATCAGGGGTGGCGGGATATAGCACAGATACGCAGTATTTT
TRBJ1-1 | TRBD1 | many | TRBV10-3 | CAIRDRGMNTEAFF | TGTGCCATCAGGGACAGGGGAATGAACACTGAAGCTTTCTTT
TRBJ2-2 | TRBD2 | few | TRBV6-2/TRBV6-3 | CASSSYRTSGENTGELFF | TGTGCCAGCAGCTCCTACCGGACTAGCGGTGAGAACACCGGGGAGCTGTTTTTT
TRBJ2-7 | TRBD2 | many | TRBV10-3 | CAIQGLADYEQYF | TGTGCCATCCAAGGACTAGCGGATTACGAGCAGTACTTC
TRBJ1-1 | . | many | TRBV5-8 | CASSLESSTTEAFF | TGTGCCAGCAGCTTGGAGAGCAGCACCACTGAAGCTTTCTTT
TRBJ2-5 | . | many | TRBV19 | CASSVQETQYF | TGTGCCAGTAGTGTCCAAGAGACCCAGTACTTC
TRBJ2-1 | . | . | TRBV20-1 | CSARDRVTGNNEQFF | TGCAGTGCTAGAGATCGCGTGACTGGTAACAATGAGCAGTTCTTC
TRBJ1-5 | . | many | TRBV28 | CASRSSTLGNQPQHF | TGTGCCAGCAGATCCTCGACACTCGGCAATCAGCCCCAGCATTTT
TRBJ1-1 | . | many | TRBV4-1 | CASRPPTVNTEAFF | TGCGCCAGCAGACCCCCAACAGTGAACACTGAAGCTTTCTTT
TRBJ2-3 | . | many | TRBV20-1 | CSARGSRVFADTQYF | TGCAGTGCTAGAGGATCTAGGGTCTTTGCAGATACGCAGTATTTT
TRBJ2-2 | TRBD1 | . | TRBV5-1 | CASQGQRNTGELFF | TGCGCCAGCCAGGGACAGCGTAACACCGGGGAGCTGTTTTTT
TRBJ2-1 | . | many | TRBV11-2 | CASSWGRAMSSWNEQFF | TGTGCCAGCAGCTGGGGACGGGCTATGAGTAGTTGGAATGAGCAGTTCTTC